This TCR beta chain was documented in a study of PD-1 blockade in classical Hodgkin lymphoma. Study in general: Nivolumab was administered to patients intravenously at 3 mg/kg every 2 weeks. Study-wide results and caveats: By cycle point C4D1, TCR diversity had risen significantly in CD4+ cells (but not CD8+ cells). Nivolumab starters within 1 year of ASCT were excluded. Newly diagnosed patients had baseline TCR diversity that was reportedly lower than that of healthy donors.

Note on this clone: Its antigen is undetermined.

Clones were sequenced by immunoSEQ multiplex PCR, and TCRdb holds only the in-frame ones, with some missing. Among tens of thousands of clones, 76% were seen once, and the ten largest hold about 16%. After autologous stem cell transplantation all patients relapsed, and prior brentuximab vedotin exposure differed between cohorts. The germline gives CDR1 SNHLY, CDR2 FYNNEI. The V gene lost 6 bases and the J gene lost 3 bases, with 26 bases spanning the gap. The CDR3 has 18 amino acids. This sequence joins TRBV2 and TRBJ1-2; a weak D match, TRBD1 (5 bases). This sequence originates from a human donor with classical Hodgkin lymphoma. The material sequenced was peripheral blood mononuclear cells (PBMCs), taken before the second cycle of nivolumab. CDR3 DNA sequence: TGTGCCAGCAGCTCTAAAGGTGGGGGGACCCCAGGTCACTATGGCTACACCTTC. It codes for CASSSKGGGTPGHYGYTF.